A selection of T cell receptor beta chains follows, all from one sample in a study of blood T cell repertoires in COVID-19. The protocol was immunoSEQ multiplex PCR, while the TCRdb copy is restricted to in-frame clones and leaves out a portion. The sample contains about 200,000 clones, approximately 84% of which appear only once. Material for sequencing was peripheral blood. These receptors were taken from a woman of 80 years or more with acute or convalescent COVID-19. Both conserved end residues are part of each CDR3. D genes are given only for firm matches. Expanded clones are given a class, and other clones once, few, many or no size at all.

CASSQRTGSGNTIYF,TGTGCCAGCAGCCAGAGAACAGGGTCCGGAAACACCATATATTTT,NA,TRBJ1-3,TRBV3-1/TRBV3-2,NA
CASSPRQGTQPQHF,TGTGCCAGTAGTCCTAGACAGGGCACTCAGCCCCAGCATTTT,TRBD1,TRBJ1-5,TRBV19,few
CASSATGILNQPQHF,TGTGCCAGCAGCGCAACAGGGATATTGAATCAGCCCCAGCATTTT,NA,TRBJ1-5,TRBV7-8,NA
CASSTVGSGNTIYF,TGTGCCAGCAGCACAGTGGGTTCTGGAAACACCATATATTTT,NA,TRBJ1-3,TRBV6-5,few
CAISETIWDRGNTEAFF,TGTGCCATCAGTGAGACTATCTGGGACAGGGGAAACACTGAAGCTTTCTTT,TRBD1,TRBJ1-1,TRBV10-3,NA
CASSMTGLNTEAFF,TGTGCCAGTAGTATGACAGGGCTGAACACTGAAGCTTTCTTT,TRBD1,TRBJ1-1,TRBV19,few
CASSYSKHGPPQHF,TGTGCCAGCAGTTACTCGAAGCACGGTCCGCCCCAGCATTTT,NA,TRBJ1-5,TRBV6-5,NA
CASNPSSGTGDEKLFF,TGTGCCAGCAACCCATCATCCGGGACAGGGGACGAAAAACTGTTTTTT,TRBD1,TRBJ1-4,TRBV7-8,NA
CASSEGQGRVQTQYF,TGTGCCAGCAGTGAAGGACAAGGGCGGGTGCAGACCCAGTACTTC,NA,TRBJ2-5,TRBV6-1,NA
CASSLVGQPNNSPLHF,TGTGCCAGCAGCTTAGTCGGACAGCCGAATAATTCACCCCTCCACTTT,NA,TRBJ1-6,TRBV7-8,NA
CASSLEGQGRDEQFF,TGCGCCAGCAGCTTGGAGGGACAGGGGCGCGATGAGCAGTTCTTC,TRBD1,TRBJ2-1,TRBV5-1,few
CASSYRGEGNEQFF,TGCGCCAGCAGTTACAGGGGGGAAGGAAATGAGCAGTTCTTC,TRBD1,TRBJ2-1,TRBV5-1,once
CASSLGGPSETQYF,TGTGCCAGCAGCTTAGGGGGCCCCTCGGAGACCCAGTACTTC,NA,TRBJ2-5,TRBV7-9,NA
CATSRSLAGAYEQYF,TGTGCCACCAGCAGATCTCTAGCGGGAGCTTACGAGCAGTACTTC,TRBD2,TRBJ2-7,TRBV15,NA
CASRTPGQAGTEAFF,TGTGCCAGTAGAACCCCTGGGCAGGCGGGAACTGAAGCTTTCTTT,NA,TRBJ1-1,TRBV19,few
CASSLDNSEQYF,TGTGCCAGCAGCTTAGACAATTCCGAGCAGTACTTC,NA,TRBJ2-7,TRBV7-9,NA
CASSPGLAGGQVSYNEQFF,TGTGCCAGCAGCCCTGGCCTAGCGGGAGGGCAGGTATCCTACAATGAGCAGTTCTTC,TRBD2,TRBJ2-1,TRBV3-1/TRBV3-2,NA
CASRETAGVSYNEQFF,TGCGCCAGCAGAGAGACCGCGGGTGTCTCCTACAATGAGCAGTTCTTC,NA,TRBJ2-1,TRBV10-2,NA
CASSLPGTVKGAFF,TGTGCCAGCAGCCTACCCGGGACAGTGAAGGGAGCTTTCTTT,TRBD1,TRBJ1-1,TRBV2,few
CASSPLGASGAYNEQFF,TGTGCCAGCAGCCCCCTCGGGGCTAGCGGGGCATACAATGAGCAGTTCTTC,TRBD2,TRBJ2-1,TRBV7-8,NA
CASKLSGGGLAVNNEQFF,TGTGCCAGCAAGTTGAGTGGGGGGGGACTAGCGGTGAACAATGAGCAGTTCTTC,TRBD2,TRBJ2-1,TRBV11-2,NA
CASSPTPATSNSPLHF,TGTGCCAGCAGTCCGACACCGGCCACGTCGAATTCACCCCTCCACTTT,NA,TRBJ1-6,TRBV27,NA
CASSVVQGRNTGELFF,TGTGCCAGCAGCGTAGTGCAGGGGCGGAACACCGGGGAGCTGTTTTTT,NA,TRBJ2-2,TRBV9,NA
CASSQGQGQGYGYTF,TGCGCCAGCAGCCAAGGGCAAGGACAGGGATATGGCTACACCTTC,TRBD1,TRBJ1-2,TRBV4-1,once
CASSDRGRSPLHF,TGTGCCAGCAGTGATAGGGGTCGCTCACCCCTCCACTTT,NA,TRBJ1-6,TRBV25-1,few
CASSLQGLADETQYF,TGTGCCAGCAGCTTACAGGGACTAGCGGACGAGACCCAGTACTTC,TRBD2,TRBJ2-5,TRBV7-2,NA
CASSLAGAGQPQHF,TGTGCCAGCAGCTTAGCGGGGGCAGGCCAGCCCCAGCATTTT,NA,TRBJ1-5,TRBV7-9,NA
CATSEGGRKETQYF,TGTGCCACCAGTGAGGGAGGCAGAAAAGAGACCCAGTACTTC,NA,TRBJ2-5,TRBV24-1,NA
CASSSAGTNYGYTF,TGTGCCAGCAGCTCAGCAGGAACTAACTATGGCTACACCTTC,NA,TRBJ1-2,TRBV2,NA
CACGEGLAGETQYF,TGTGCCTGCGGAGAGGGACTAGCGGGAGAGACCCAGTACTTC,TRBD2,TRBJ2-5,TRBV30,NA
CASRTGVSGTGSF,TGTGCCAGCAGGACTGGAGTTTCCGGGACAGGGTCCTTC,TRBD1,TRBJ1-2,TRBV28,NA
CASSLGTGANYGYTF,TGCGCCAGCAGCTTAGGGACAGGGGCTAACTATGGCTACACCTTC,TRBD1,TRBJ1-2,TRBV5-1,NA
CASNPGDGRAYYEQYF,TGTGCCAGCAACCCAGGTGACGGGAGAGCTTACTACGAGCAGTACTTC,NA,TRBJ2-7,TRBV28,NA
CASSFGQDQETQYF,TGTGCCAGCAGCTTTGGACAGGATCAAGAGACCCAGTACTTC,TRBD1,TRBJ2-5,TRBV11-3,NA
CASSSQGDKFSPLHF,TGTGCCAGTAGTTCCCAAGGGGACAAGTTCTCACCCCTCCACTTT,NA,TRBJ1-6,TRBV19,NA
CASRGAYGYTF,TGTGCCAGCAGGGGGGCCTATGGCTACACCTTC,NA,TRBJ1-2,TRBV6-4,NA
CASSEAGYEQYF,TGTGCCAGCAGCGAGGCCGGCTACGAGCAGTACTTC,NA,TRBJ2-7,TRBV6-5,NA
CASSPTGARLGYGYTF,TGTGCCAGCAGCCCTACAGGGGCCCGGCTGGGATATGGCTACACCTTC,TRBD1,TRBJ1-2,TRBV3-1/TRBV3-2,NA
CASSEFQGSAYEQYF,TGTGCCAGCAGTGAATTCCAGGGGTCCGCCTACGAGCAGTACTTC,NA,TRBJ2-7,TRBV25-1,NA
CASSETGGGNQPQHF,TGTGCCAGCAGTGAAACAGGGGGAGGTAATCAGCCCCAGCATTTT,TRBD1,TRBJ1-5,TRBV6-1,NA
CASSLSQGKGYTF,TGTGCCAGCAGTCTCAGTCAGGGGAAGGGCTACACCTTC,NA,TRBJ1-2,TRBV27,NA
CASSLRDRSSYNSPLHF,TGTGCCAGCAGCTTGAGGGACAGGAGCTCCTATAATTCACCCCTCCACTTT,TRBD1,TRBJ1-6,TRBV5-6,NA
CASSKRQAGTDTQYF,TGTGCCAGCAGCAAACGACAGGCCGGCACAGATACGCAGTATTTT,NA,TRBJ2-3,TRBV21-1,NA
CASSPWGQKLLDSGTF,TGTGCCAGCTCACCATGGGGACAGAAGTTACTCGATTCTGGCACCTTC,TRBD1,TRBJ1-2,TRBV18,NA
CASSTMLSKLQDTQYF,TGTGCCAGCAGTACGATGCTAAGCAAGCTCCAAGATACGCAGTATTTT,NA,TRBJ2-3,TRBV25-1,NA
CSVTGTSGRSSYEQYF,TGCAGCGTAACCGGGACTAGCGGGCGGAGCTCCTACGAGCAGTACTTC,TRBD2,TRBJ2-7,TRBV29-1,NA
CATNSGANVLTF,TGTGCCACTAACTCTGGGGCCAACGTCCTGACTTTC,NA,TRBJ2-6,TRBV6-6,NA
CASSLNEGTSGGADTQYF,TGTGCCAGCAGCTTAAATGAGGGGACTAGCGGGGGGGCAGATACGCAGTATTTT,TRBD2,TRBJ2-3,TRBV7-8,NA
CASSKGTATDTQYF,TGTGCCAGCAGCAAAGGGACAGCCACAGATACGCAGTATTTT,NA,TRBJ2-3,TRBV21-1,NA
CASSFDRAQETQYF,TGTGCCAGCAGCTTCGACAGGGCCCAAGAGACCCAGTACTTC,TRBD1,TRBJ2-5,TRBV7-2,NA
CASSSGGTSYNEQFF,TGTGCCAGCAGTTCGGGGGGAACCTCCTACAATGAGCAGTTCTTC,TRBD2,TRBJ2-1,TRBV6-9,NA
CASSGGATNTQYF,TGTGCCAGCAGCGGGGGGGCCACAAATACGCAGTATTTT,NA,TRBJ2-3,TRBV14,once
CASSVASGVAWGELFF,TGTGCCAGCAGCGTAGCGAGCGGGGTCGCGTGGGGGGAGCTGTTTTTT,TRBD2,TRBJ2-2,TRBV9,NA
CASSQTGRVGTDTQYF,TGTGCCAGCAGCCAGACAGGCAGGGTCGGAACAGATACGCAGTATTTT,NA,TRBJ2-3,TRBV3-1/TRBV3-2,few
CASRRTGGSYNEQFF,TGCGCCAGCAGGAGAACGGGAGGGTCCTACAATGAGCAGTTCTTC,TRBD2,TRBJ2-1,TRBV5-1,NA
CASSRPGTGSGTEAFF,TGTGCCAGCAGCCGTCCCGGGACAGGGTCGGGCACTGAAGCTTTCTTT,TRBD1,TRBJ1-1,TRBV5-6,NA
CAISEPSIGQGYGYTF,TGTGCCATCAGTGAGCCTTCTATCGGACAGGGGTATGGCTACACCTTC,TRBD1,TRBJ1-2,TRBV10-3,NA
CASSATGTSSAETQYF,TGTGCCAGCAGTGCCACGGGGACTTCAAGCGCAGAGACCCAGTACTTC,NA,TRBJ2-5,TRBV6-1,NA
CASSALVPLGKRGGETQYF,TGTGCCAGCTCAGCACTGGTCCCCCTGGGCAAACGTGGAGGGGAGACCCAGTACTTC,NA,TRBJ2-5,TRBV18,NA
CVSSQVAGGPGDTQYF,TGTGTCAGCAGCCAAGTAGCGGGAGGTCCTGGAGATACGCAGTATTTT,TRBD2,TRBJ2-3,TRBV3-1/TRBV3-2,NA